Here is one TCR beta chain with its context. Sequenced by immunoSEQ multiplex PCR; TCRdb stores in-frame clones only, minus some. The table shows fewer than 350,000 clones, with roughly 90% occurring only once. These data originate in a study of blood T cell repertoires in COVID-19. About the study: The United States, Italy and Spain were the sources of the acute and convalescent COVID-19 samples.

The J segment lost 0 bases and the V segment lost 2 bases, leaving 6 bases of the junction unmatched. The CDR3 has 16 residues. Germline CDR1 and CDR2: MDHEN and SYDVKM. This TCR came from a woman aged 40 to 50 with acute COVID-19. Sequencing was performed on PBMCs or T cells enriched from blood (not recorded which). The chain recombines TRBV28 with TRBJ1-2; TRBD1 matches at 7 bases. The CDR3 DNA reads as TGTGCCAGCAGTTTACTCGGACAGGCGACTAACTATGGCTACACCTTC. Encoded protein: CASSLLGQATNYGYTF.